This T cell receptor (beta chain) was sequenced in a study of T cells after yellow fever vaccination. Generation of TCR cDNA used 5'RACE template switching (which added a universal primer site and UMIs). TCRdb used MiXCR to reprocess the 5' RACE reads, holding one entry per CDR3 protein. The repertoire has about 310,000 distinct CDR3 sequences, more than 3% of them found once; the top ten carry 23%. A few counts support this clonotype. V was shortened by 5 bases and J by 5 bases, with 13 bases between the two germline ends. This CDR3 contains 14 residues. The J gene is TRBJ1-5, the V gene TRBV12-3 or TRBV12-4; D is uncertain. Material: PBMCs, obtained on the day of the yellow fever booster vaccination. The clonotype originates from a man aged 18 to 29 who received the YFV17D yellow fever vaccine. The CDR3 here is CASSPGMTYQPQHF. The CDR3 coding sequence is TGTGCCAGCAGTCCCGGGATGACCTATCAGCCCCAGCATTTT.